This T cell receptor (beta chain) was sequenced for a study of T cell responses to AZD1222 COVID-19 vaccine. Assay: immunoSEQ multiplex PCR; the TCRdb copy retains only in-frame clones and omits some. The sample holds fewer than 110,000 clones, about nine tenths seen once. The CDR3 sequence is 17 residues long. Germline lookup yields CDR1 DFQATT and CDR2 SNEGSKA (reference sequence). The ends lost 3 bases at V and 4 bases at J; junction bases unmatched: 13. The V gene is TRBV20-1, the J gene TRBJ2-3, with 10 bases aligning to TRBD2. This receptor was obtained from an adult in good health. The sample consisted of peripheral blood, taken on day 0 of AZD1222 vaccination. This chain's CDR3 is CSASDGGWLAGADTQYF. CDR3 nucleotide sequence: TGCAGTGCTAGTGATGGCGGCTGGCTAGCGGGAGCAGATACGCAGTATTTT.